This T cell receptor beta chain was retrieved from a study of regulatory T cells in long-lasting Graves disease. In building TCR beta libraries, iRepertoire HTBI primers were used together with Arm-PCR of CDR3 regions. From the multiplex PCR reads, TCRdb called clonotypes with MiXCR, one entry per CDR3 protein. The repertoire consists of a few hundred thousand distinct CDR3 sequences, with around 20% occurring once and the leading ten covering approximately 14%. At least ten counts were recorded for this clonotype. Noted time point: persistent/refractory GD, antithyroid drugs over 5 years with positive TRAb. From RNA extracted from PBMCs, the TCR library was made. Trimming shortened V by 0 bases and J by 5 bases, and 7 bases separated the two germline ends. The CDR3 is 13 residues long.

The sequence was obtained from a female donor with Graves disease. This chain links TRBV12-3 or TRBV12-4 with TRBJ2-5; D is undetermined. Source: peripheral blood mononuclear cells (PBMCs), taken when the disease was refractory, from a patient treated with antithyroid drugs. The chain's CDR3 is CASSLAGMETQYF. CDR3 nucleotide sequence: TGTGCCAGCAGTTTAGCAGGGATGGAGACCCAGTACTTC.